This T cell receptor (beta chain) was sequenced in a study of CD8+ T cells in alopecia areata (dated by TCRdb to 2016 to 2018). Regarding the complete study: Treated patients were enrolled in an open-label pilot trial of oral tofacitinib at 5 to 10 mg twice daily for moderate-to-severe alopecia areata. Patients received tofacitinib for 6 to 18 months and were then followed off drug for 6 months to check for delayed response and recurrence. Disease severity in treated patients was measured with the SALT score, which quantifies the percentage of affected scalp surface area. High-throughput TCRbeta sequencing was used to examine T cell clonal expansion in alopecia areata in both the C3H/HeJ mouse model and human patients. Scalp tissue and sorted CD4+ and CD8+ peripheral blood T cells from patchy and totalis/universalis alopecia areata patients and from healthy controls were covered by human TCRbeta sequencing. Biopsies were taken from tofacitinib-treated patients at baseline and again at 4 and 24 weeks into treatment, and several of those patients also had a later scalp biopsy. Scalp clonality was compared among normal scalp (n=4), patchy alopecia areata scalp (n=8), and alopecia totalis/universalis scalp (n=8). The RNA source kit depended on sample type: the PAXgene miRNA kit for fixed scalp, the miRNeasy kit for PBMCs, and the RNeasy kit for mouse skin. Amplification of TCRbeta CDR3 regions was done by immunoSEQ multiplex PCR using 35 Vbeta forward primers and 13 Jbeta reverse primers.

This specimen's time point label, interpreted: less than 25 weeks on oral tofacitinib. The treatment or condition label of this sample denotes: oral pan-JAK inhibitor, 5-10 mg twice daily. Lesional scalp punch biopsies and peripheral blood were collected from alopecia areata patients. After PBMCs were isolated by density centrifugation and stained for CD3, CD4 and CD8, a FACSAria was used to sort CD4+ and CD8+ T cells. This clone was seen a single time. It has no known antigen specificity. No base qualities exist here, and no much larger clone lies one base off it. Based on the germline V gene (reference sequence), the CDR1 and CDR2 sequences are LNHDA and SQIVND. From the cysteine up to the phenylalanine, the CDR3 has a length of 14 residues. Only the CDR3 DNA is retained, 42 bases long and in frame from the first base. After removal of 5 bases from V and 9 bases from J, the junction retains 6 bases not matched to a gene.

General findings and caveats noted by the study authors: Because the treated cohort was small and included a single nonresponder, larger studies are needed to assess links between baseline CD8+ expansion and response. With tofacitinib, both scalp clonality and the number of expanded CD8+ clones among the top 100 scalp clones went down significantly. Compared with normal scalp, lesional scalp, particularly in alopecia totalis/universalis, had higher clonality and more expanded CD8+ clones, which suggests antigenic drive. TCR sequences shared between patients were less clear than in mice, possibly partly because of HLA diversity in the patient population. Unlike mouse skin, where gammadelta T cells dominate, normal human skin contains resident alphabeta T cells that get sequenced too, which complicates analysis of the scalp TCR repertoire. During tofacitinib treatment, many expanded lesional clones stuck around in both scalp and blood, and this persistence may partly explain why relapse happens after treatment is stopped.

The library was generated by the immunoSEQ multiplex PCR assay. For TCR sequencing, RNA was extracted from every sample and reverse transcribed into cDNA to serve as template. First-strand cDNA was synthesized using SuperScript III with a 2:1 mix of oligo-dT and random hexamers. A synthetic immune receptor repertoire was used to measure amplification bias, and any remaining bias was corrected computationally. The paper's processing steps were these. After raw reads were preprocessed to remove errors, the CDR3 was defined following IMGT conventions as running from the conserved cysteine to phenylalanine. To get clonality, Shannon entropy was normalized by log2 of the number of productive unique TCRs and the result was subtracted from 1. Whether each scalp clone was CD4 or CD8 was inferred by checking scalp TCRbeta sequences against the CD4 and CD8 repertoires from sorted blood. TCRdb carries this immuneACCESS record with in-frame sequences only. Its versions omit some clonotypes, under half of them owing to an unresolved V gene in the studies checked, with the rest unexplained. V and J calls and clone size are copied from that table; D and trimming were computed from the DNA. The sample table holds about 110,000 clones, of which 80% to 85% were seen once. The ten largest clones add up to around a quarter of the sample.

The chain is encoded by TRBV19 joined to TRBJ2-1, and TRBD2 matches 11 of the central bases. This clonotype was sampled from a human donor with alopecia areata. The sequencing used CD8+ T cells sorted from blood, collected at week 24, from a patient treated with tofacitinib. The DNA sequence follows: TGTGCCAGTAGTCCTAGCGGGGGGATGACTGAGCAGTTCTTC. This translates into CASSPSGGMTEQFF.